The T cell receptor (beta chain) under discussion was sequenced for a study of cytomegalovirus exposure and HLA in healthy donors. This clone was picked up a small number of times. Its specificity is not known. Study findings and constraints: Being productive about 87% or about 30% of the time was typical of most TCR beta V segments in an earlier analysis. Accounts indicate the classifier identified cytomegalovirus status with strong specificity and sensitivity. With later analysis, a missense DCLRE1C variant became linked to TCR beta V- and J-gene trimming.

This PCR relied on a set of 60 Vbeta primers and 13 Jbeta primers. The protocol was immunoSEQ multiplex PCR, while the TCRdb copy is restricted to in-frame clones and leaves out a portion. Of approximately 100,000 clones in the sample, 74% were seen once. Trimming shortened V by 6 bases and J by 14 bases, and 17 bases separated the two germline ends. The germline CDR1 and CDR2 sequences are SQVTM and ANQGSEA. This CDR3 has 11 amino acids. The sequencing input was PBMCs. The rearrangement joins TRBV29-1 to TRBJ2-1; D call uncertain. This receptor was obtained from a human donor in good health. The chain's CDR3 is CSVTGSDGEFF. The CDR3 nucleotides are TGCAGCGTGACCGGGTCCGATGGTGAGTTCTTC.